This T cell receptor (beta chain) was obtained from a study of CD8 T cells in ankylosing spondylitis. The table lists this clonotype with a few counts. Antigen unknown. TCRdb recomputed calls from the 5' RACE reads with MiXCR, one row per CDR3 protein. The profile covers about 540,000 distinct CDR3 sequences, with roughly 13% appearing a single time and around 7% taken by the ten largest. Findings of the study overall: CD8+ disease-linked clones were present at relatively low frequencies in blood. Seemingly distinctive of ankylosing spondylitis blood was a TCR beta motif formed by eight highly homologous variants.

Sequencing used blood, either unsorted or a sorted T cell fraction (not recorded which). The TCR sequence derives from a male donor with ankylosing spondylitis.

CDR3: CSPGRGRLNTEAFF. DNA for the CDR3: TGCAGCCCCGGAAGAGGGCGCCTGAACACTGAAGCTTTCTTT. This chain connects TRBV20-1 to TRBJ1-1, with D uncertain. CDR3 length: 14 amino acids. Germline CDR1 DFQATT, CDR2 SNEGSKA (reference sequence).